The clone carrying this T cell receptor beta chain was picked up one time. Its specificity is unknown. The entry originates in a study of T-cell memory formation after mild COVID-19. Findings of the study overall: Contracting CD4+ clones lay largely in CM and EM, with CD8+ ones residing in EMRA. While clones contracting from day 15 to 85 were balanced between CD4 and CD8, later expanders leaned CD4+. Specificity for SARS-CoV-2 was not confirmed among the second-wave clones peaking on day 37.

A 5'RACE reaction primed in the constant segment made cDNA libraries of TCR alpha and TCR beta, and these carried sample barcodes and UMIs. TCRdb used MiXCR to reprocess the 5' RACE reads, holding one entry per CDR3 protein. This table holds 180,000 or so distinct CDR3 sequences, more than 15% found once. The CDR3 covers 15 residues. Trimming took off 1 base at V and 2 bases at J, with 14 bases between the two ends. Germline-derived CDR1 and CDR2 are DFQATT and SNEGSKA (reference sequence). V is TRBV20-1 and J is TRBJ2-5, with a possible D match to TRBD1 (6 bases). The sample consisted of PBMCs or a T cell subset sorted from them (not recorded which). The clonotype was recovered from an adult woman who had mild COVID-19 (a few samples of this study predate the infection). Cell type and time point are not known. The CDR3 reads CSARAPGQKQETQYF. The CDR3 DNA is TGCAGTGCTAGAGCGCCGGGACAAAAACAAGAGACCCAGTACTTC.